These 11 T cell receptor beta chains were sequenced from one sample in a study of radiation and T cells in renal cell carcinoma. The time point here: blood 4 weeks post-SBRT, at nephrectomy. Indicated treatment: 15 Gy SBRT to primary tumor, nephrectomy 4 weeks later. Some clones are missing from TCRdb's copy, which holds only in-frame ones; the method was immunoSEQ multiplex PCR. Here the sample spans around 77,000 clones, roughly 83% being singletons. Sequenced material: blood, taken from a patient whose treatment included radiotherapy and nephrectomy. The receptors were gathered from a woman aged 55-70 years with renal cell carcinoma.

The chain couples TRBV19 to TRBJ1-5; 9 bases are shared with TRBD1. The CDR3 sequence is 17 residues long. The V gene's germline CDR1 is LNHDA and CDR2 SQIVND (reference sequence). The J segment lost 5 bases and the V segment lost 9 bases, leaving 17 bases of the junction unmatched. The CDR3 reads CASTNPGQGSADQPQHF. Here the CDR3 DNA reads TGTGCCAGCACAAACCCGGGACAGGGATCGGCCGATCAGCCCCAGCATTTT.

This chain links TRBV4-2 with TRBJ2-3; D may correspond to TRBD1 or TRBD2 (5 bases each). The CDR3 is 16 amino acids. The V gene's germline CDR1 is LGHNA and CDR2 YNFKEQ. Trimming removed 3 bases from V and 2 bases from J, with 15 bases in between. The CDR3 here is CASSQERGTNTDTQYF. The CDR3 DNA follows: TGTGCCAGCAGCCAGGAGCGTGGGACGAACACAGATACGCAGTATTTT.

The CDR3 protein is CASSPLGKEADTQYF. The CDR3 DNA reads as TGTGCCAGCAGCCCCTTGGGGAAAGAGGCAGATACGCAGTATTTT. The chain links TRBV11-1 to TRBJ2-3; no definite D call. CDR1 is SGHAT and CDR2 is FQDESV in the germline V gene (reference sequence). V was clipped by 5 bases and J by 4 bases, with 16 bases between them. The CDR3 length is 15 residues.

This chain uses TRBV6-5 with TRBJ1-4, with D uncertain. The CDR3 totals 14 residues. CDR1 MNHEY and CDR2 SVGAGI come from the germline V gene. Trimming took off 0 bases at V and 9 bases at J, with 11 bases between the two ends. The CDR3 bases are TGTGCCAGCAGTTACTCCCCGGCGGTAAAAAAACTGTTTTTT. Residues: CASSYSPAVKKLFF.

The chain couples TRBV6-6 to TRBJ2-7; D call uncertain. The CDR3 is 12 amino acids. Between the trimmed V and J ends, which lost 5 bases and 6 bases, there was a span of 11 bases. CDR1 is MNHNY, CDR2 SVGAGI, per germline (reference sequence). The CDR3 region has the DNA TGTGCCAGCAGTAACCCCTCGGGCGAGCAGTACTTC. Its protein is CASSNPSGEQYF.

The rearrangement links TRBV19 to TRBJ2-2, with a possible D match to TRBD2 (5 bases). The CDR3 totals 13 residues. Germline values: CDR1 LNHDA, CDR2 SQIVND (reference sequence). Trimming took off 3 bases at V and 7 bases at J, with 9 bases between the two ends. The CDR3 DNA sequence: TGTGCCAGTAGTATCTCGAGCGGCGGGGAGCTGTTTTTT. It yields the protein CASSISSGGELFF.

The chain employs TRBV7-9 and TRBJ2-7; no clear D gene. Between the trimmed V and J ends, which lost 3 bases and 3 bases, there was a span of 3 bases. The CDR3 is 11 amino acids. Germline V gene data show CDR1 as SEHNR and CDR2 as FQNEAQ (reference sequence). CDR3 region: CASSLSYEQYF. The CDR3 DNA is TGTGCCAGCAGCTTGAGCTACGAGCAGTACTTC.

The V call is TRBV6-5, the J call TRBJ2-5; D possibly matches TRBD1 or TRBD2 (7 bases each). This CDR3 is built from 13 residues. The germline V gene encodes CDR1 MNHEY and CDR2 SVGAGI. Trimming removed 5 bases from V and 4 bases from J, with 11 bases in between. The CDR3 DNA sequence: TGTGCCAGCAGTACAGGGGAGGGAGAGACCCAGTACTTC. This translates into CASSTGEGETQYF.

The genes are TRBV7-9 and TRBJ2-6, with D tentatively TRBD2 (6 bases). The CDR3 runs 19 residues. The germline V and J ends were trimmed by 6 bases and 0 bases, with 21 bases remaining between them. CDR1 SEHNR and CDR2 FQNEAQ come from the germline V gene (reference sequence). The CDR3 loop is CASRRGGASLSSGANVLTF. The DNA for the CDR3 is TGTGCCAGCAGGAGGGGCGGGGCGAGTCTGAGCTCTGGGGCCAACGTCCTGACTTTC.

The rearrangement joins TRBV7-6 to TRBJ2-1; D remains ambiguous. The V gene lost 1 base and the J gene lost 3 bases, with 7 bases spanning the gap. This CDR3 region has 14 residues. CDR1 is SGHVS, CDR2 FNYEAQ, per germline. The CDR3 protein is CASSLDPYYNEQFF. The CDR3 DNA sequence: TGTGCCAGCAGCTTAGACCCCTACTACAATGAGCAGTTCTTC. The complete variable domain, with remaining parts taken from reference TRBV7-6 and TRBJ2-1, reads GAGVSQSPRYKVTKRGQDVALRCDPISGHVSLYWYRQALGQGPEFLTYFNYEAQQDKSGLPNDRFSAERPEGSISTLTIQRTEQRDSAMYRCASSLDPYYNEQFFGPGTRLTVL.

The DNA of the CDR3 is TGTGCCAGCAGTTTATGGGTCAGGACATCAGATACGCAGTATTTT. It codes for CASSLWVRTSDTQYF. The genes are TRBV27 and TRBJ2-3, with D perhaps matching TRBD1 (5 bases). V was pared by 1 base and J by 4 bases, with 12 bases between. Germline assignment: CDR1 MNHEY and CDR2 SMNVEV (reference sequence). This CDR3 has 15 residues.